This T cell receptor beta chain was captured by sequencing in a study of OX40 agonist ivuxolimab in advanced cancers. Turning to the study itself: Recorded diagnoses for dose-escalation patients were hepatocellular carcinoma, melanoma, renal cell or head and neck cancer.

V shed 5 bases, J shed 6 bases, and the junction held 5 bases outside the gene matches. The CDR3 totals 14 residues. Looked up from germline, CDR1 is MDHEN and CDR2 is SYDVKM. Sequencing used immunoSEQ multiplex PCR; TCRdb keeps in-frame clones, though not all of them. This sample has 55,000 to 65,000 clones, with about 87% found just once. Blood got drawn at baseline, again on cycle 4 day 1, and then on cycle 7 day 1. In this sample, this clone turned up once. The input for sequencing was CD4+ or CD8+ T cells sorted from blood, taken in a trial of the OX40 agonist ivuxolimab. This TCR was recovered from an adult with an advanced solid tumor such as melanoma, head and neck, liver or kidney cancer. The J gene is TRBJ1-4, the V gene TRBV28; TRBD1 aligns across 8 bases. The chain's CDR3 is CASSTQGADEKLFF. In DNA form, the CDR3 reads TGTGCCAGCAGTACCCAGGGGGCCGATGAAAAACTGTTTTTT.